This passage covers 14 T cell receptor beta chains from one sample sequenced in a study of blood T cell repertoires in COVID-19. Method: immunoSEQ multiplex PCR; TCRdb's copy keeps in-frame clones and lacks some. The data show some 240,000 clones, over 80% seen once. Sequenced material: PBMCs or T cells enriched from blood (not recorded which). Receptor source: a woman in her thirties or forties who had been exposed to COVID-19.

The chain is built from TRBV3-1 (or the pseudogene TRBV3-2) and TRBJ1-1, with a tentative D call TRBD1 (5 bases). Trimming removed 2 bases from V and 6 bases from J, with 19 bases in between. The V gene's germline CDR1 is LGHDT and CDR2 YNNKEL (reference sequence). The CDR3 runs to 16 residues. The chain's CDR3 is CASSQPLWGVRSEAFF. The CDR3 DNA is TGTGCCAGCAGCCAACCATTGTGGGGGGTGCGATCTGAAGCTTTCTTT.

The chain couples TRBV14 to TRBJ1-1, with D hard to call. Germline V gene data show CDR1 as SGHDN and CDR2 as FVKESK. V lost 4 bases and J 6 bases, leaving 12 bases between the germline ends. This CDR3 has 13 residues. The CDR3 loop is CASSLLTGSEAFF. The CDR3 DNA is TGTGCCAGCAGCCTCTTAACGGGGTCTGAAGCTTTCTTT.

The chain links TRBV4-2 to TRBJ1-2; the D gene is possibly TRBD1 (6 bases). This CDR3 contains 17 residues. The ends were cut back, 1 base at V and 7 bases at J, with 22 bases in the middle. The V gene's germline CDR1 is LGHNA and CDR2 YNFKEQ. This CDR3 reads CASSQVKLGGGAIGYTF. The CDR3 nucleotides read TGTGCCAGCAGCCAAGTAAAGTTGGGTGGGGGGGCGATTGGCTACACCTTC.

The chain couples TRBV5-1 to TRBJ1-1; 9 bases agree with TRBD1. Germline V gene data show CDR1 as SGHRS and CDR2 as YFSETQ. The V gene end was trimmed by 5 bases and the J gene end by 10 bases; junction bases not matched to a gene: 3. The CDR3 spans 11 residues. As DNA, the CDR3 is TGCGCCAGCAGTTCGGACAGGGGAGCTTTCTTT. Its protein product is CASSSDRGAFF.

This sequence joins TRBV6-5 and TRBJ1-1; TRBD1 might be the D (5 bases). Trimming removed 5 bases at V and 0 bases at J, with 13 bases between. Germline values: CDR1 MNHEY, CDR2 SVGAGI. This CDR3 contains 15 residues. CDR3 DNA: TGTGCCAGCAGTCCGACAGCTCTCATGAACACTGAAGCTTTCTTT. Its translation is CASSPTALMNTEAFF.

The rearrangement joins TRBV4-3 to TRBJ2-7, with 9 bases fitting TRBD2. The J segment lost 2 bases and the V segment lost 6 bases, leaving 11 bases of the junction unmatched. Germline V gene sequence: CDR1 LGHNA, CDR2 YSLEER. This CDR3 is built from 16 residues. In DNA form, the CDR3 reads TGCGCCAGCAGTCCCAGGGGGAGCGGGGGGACCTACGAGCAGTACTTC. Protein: CASSPRGSGGTYEQYF.

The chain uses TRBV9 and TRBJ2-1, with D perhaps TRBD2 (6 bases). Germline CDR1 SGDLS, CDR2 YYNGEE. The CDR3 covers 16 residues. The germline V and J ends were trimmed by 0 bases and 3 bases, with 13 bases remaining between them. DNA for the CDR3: TGTGCCAGCAGCGTAGCAGGTAGCGGATTCTACAATGAGCAGTTCTTC. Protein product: CASSVAGSGFYNEQFF.

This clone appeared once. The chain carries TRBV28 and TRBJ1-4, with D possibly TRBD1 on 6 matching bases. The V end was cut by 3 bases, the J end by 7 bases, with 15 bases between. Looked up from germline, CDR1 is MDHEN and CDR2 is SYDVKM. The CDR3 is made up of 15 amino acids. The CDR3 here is CASSFTTGRGEKLFF. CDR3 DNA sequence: TGTGCCAGCAGTTTTACGACAGGAAGAGGTGAAAAACTGTTTTTT.

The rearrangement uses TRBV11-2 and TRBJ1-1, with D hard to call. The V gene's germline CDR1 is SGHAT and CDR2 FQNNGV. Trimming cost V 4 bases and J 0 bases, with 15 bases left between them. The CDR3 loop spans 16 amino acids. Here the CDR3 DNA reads TGTGCCAGCAGCTCTAGAGGCCGATTCATGAACACTGAAGCTTTCTTT. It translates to CASSSRGRFMNTEAFF.

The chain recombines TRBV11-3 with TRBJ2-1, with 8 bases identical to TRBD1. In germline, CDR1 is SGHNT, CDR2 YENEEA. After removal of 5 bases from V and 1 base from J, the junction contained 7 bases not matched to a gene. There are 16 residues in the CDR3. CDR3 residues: CASSPRGRSSYNEQFF. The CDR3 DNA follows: TGTGCCAGCAGCCCCAGGGGGCGGTCTTCCTACAATGAGCAGTTCTTC.

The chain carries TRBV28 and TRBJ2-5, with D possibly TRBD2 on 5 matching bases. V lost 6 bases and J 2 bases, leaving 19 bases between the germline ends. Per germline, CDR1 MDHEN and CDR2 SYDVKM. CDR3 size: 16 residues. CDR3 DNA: TGTGCCAGCAGGGCTCGGGGTTTAGCCCGTCAAGAGACCCAGTACTTC. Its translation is CASRARGLARQETQYF.

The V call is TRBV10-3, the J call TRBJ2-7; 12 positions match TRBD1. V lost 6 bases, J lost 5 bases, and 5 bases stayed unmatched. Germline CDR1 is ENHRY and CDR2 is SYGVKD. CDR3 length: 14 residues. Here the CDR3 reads CAIRGTGGFHEQYF. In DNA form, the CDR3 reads TGTGCCATCAGAGGGACAGGGGGCTTTCACGAGCAGTACTTC.

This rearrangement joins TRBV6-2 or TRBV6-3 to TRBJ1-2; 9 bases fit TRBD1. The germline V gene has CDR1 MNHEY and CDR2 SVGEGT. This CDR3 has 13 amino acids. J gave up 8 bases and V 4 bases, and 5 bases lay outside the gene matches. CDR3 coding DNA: TGTGCCAGCAGTTTCGCCGGGACAGGGGGCTACACCTTC. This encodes CASSFAGTGGYTF.

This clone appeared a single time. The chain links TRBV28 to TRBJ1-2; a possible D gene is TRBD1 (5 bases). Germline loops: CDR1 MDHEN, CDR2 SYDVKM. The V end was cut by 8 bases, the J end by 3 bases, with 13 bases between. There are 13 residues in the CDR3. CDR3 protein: CASCLDRDYGYTF. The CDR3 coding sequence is TGTGCCAGCTGCCTCGACAGAGACTATGGCTACACCTTC.